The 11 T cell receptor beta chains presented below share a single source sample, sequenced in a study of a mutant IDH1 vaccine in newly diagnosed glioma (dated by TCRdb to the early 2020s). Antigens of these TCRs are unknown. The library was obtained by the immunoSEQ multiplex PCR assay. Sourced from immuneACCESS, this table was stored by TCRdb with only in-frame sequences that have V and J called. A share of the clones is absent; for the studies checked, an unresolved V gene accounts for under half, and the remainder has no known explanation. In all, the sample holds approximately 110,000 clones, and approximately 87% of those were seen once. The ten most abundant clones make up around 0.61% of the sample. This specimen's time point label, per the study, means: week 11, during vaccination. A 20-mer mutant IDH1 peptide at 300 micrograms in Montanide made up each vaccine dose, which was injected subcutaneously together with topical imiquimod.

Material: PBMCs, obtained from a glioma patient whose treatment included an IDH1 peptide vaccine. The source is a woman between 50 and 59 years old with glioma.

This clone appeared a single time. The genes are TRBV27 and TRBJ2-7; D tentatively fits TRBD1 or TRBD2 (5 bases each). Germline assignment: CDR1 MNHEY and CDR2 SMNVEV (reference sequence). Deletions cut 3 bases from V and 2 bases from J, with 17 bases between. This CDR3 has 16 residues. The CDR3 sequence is CASSFVGPPSAYEQYF. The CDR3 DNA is TGTGCCAGCAGTTTTGTGGGACCTCCTTCGGCCTACGAGCAGTACTTC.

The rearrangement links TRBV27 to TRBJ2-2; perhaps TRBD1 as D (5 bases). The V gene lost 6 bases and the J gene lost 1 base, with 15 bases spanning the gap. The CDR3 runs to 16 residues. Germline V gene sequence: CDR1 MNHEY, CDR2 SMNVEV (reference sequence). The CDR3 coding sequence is TGTGCCAGCAGGCTACGACAGCACTTGAACACCGGGGAGCTGTTTTTT. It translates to CASRLRQHLNTGELFF.

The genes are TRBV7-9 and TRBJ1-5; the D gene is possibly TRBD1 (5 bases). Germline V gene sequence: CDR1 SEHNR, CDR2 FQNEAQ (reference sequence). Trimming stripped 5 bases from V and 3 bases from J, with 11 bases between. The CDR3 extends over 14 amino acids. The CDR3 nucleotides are TGTGCCAGCAGCCGGGACGCAAACAATCAGCCCCAGCATTTT. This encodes CASSRDANNQPQHF.

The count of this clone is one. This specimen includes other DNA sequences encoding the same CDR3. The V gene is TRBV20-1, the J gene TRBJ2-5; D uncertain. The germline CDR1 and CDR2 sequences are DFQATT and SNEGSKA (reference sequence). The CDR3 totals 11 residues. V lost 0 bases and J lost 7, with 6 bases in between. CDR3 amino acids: CSARDRGTQYF. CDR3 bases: TGCAGTGCTAGAGACCGAGGGACCCAGTACTTC.

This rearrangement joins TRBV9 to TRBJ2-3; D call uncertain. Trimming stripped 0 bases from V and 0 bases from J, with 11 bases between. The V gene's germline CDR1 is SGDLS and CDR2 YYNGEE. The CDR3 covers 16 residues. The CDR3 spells CASSVDPGSSTDTQYF. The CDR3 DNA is TGTGCCAGCAGCGTAGACCCCGGATCTAGCACAGATACGCAGTATTTT. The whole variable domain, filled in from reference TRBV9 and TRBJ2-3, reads DSGVTQTPKHLITATGQRVTLRCSPRSGDLSVYWYQQSLDQGLQFLIQYYNGEERAKGNILERFSAQQFPDLHSELNLSSLELGDSALYFCASSVDPGSSTDTQYFGPGTRLTVL.

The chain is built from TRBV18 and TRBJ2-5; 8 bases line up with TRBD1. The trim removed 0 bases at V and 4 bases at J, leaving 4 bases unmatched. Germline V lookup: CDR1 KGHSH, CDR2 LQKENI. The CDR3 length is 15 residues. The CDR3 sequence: CASSPPGTGGETQYF. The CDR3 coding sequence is TGTGCCAGCTCACCACCGGGGACAGGAGGAGAGACCCAGTACTTC.

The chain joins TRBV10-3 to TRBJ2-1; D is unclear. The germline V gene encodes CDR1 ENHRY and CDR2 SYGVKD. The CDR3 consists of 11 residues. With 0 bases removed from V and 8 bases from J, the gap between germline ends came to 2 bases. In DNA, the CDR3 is TGTGCCATCAGTGAGTCATATGAGCAGTTCTTC. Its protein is CAISESYEQFF.

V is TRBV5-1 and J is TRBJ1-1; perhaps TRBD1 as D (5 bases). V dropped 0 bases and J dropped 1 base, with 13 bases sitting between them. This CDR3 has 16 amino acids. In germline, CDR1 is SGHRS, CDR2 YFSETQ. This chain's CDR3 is CASSLAWGRTNTEAFF. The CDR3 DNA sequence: TGCGCCAGCAGCTTGGCGTGGGGACGGACGAACACTGAAGCTTTCTTT.

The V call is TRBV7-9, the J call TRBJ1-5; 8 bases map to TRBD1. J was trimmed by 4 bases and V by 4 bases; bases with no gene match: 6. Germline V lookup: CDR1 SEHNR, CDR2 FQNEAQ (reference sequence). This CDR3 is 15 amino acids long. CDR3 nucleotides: TGTGCCAGCAGCTGGGGGACAGGCCGAAATCAGCCCCAGCATTTT. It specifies CASSWGTGRNQPQHF.

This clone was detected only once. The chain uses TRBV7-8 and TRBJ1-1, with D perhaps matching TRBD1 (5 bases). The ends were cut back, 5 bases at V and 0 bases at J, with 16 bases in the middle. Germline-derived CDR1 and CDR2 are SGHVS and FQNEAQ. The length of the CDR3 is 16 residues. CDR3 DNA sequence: TGTGCCAGCAGCGCAAGCGGGGGTTTAATGAACACTGAAGCTTTCTTT. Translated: CASSASGGLMNTEAFF.

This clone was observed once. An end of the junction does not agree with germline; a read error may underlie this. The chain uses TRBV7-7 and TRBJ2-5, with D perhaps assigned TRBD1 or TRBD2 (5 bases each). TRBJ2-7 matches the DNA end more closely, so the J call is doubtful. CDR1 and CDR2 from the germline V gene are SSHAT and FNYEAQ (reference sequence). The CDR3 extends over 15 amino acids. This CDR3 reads CASSARDGGSYEQYF. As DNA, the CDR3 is TGTGCTAGCAGCGCCCGGGACGGCGGTTCCTACGAGCAGTACTTC.